The rows below give T cell receptor beta chains drawn from one sample of a study of T cells in Graves' hyperthyroidism and ophthalmopathy. Each CDR3 protein is one row after TCRdb ran MiXCR on the multiplex PCR reads. The sample carries about 270,000 distinct CDR3 sequences, approximately 23% recorded once. What was sequenced was blood. These receptors all stem from a middle-aged woman with Graves' ophthalmopathy. The CDR3 runs from the conserved cysteine through the conserved F or W. Fields, in order: V gene, D gene, J gene, clone size, CDR3 DNA, CDR3 protein. D genes are given only for firm matches. Clone sizes are given selectively: once, few, many, or a class where the clone is expanded.

TRBV5-1,TRBD2,TRBJ2-7,few,TGCGCCAGTTCCCCTGGTCGCCTAGCGGGACGATACGAGCAGTACTTC,CASSPGRLAGRYEQYF
TRBV20-1,TRBD2,TRBJ2-7,many,TGCAGTGCTTCCGGGGGTAGCGGGCCTACCTACGAGCAGTACTTC,CSASGGSGPTYEQYF
TRBV14,-,TRBJ2-5,many,TGTGCCAGCAGCCAAGCTTTAGGTCATTCGGAGACCCAGTACTTC,CASSQALGHSETQYF
TRBV19,TRBD1,TRBJ2-7,many,TGTGCCACCCAGCCCTCGGACAGGGGTGGCGAGCAGTACTTC,CATQPSDRGGEQYF
TRBV4-1,-,TRBJ1-5,many,TGCGCCAGCAGCCAAGAGGGGGTCAGCAATCAGCCCCAGCATTTT,CASSQEGVSNQPQHF
TRBV28,-,TRBJ1-2,few,TGTGCCAGCAGTTTGCGCACAGGCCAAACTAACTATGGCTACACCTTC,CASSLRTGQTNYGYTF
TRBV6-4,-,TRBJ1-1,-,TGTGCCAGCAGTTATACAGGGTGGACTGAAGCTTTCTTT,CASSYTGWTEAFF
TRBV6-5,TRBD1,TRBJ1-1,-,TGTGCCAGCAGTTACCCGACAGGGGTTACTTTTGAAGCTTTCTTT,CASSYPTGVTFEAFF
TRBV5-1,-,TRBJ2-7,many,TGCGCCAGCAGCTTGAGTACAGGCCCCTACGAGCAGTACTTC,CASSLSTGPYEQYF
TRBV19,-,TRBJ1-1,many,TGTGCCAGTAGTATTGGGGGAGTCACTGAAGCTTTCTTT,CASSIGGVTEAFF
TRBV7-8,-,TRBJ2-5,-,TGTGCCAGCAGCCCTCGACGGACGCAAGAGACCCAGTACTTC,CASSPRRTQETQYF
TRBV4-2,-,TRBJ2-7,many,TGTGCCAGCAGCCAATTTAGCGGAATCTCCTACGAGCAGTACTTC,CASSQFSGISYEQYF
TRBV6-2/TRBV6-3,TRBD2,TRBJ2-7,-,TGTGCCAGCAGCCTGGGACTAGCGGGGATCTACGAGCAGTACTTC,CASSLGLAGIYEQYF
TRBV30,-,TRBJ1-1,many,TGTGCCTGGAGTGTACGGGTACAATCTGAAGCTTTCTTT,CAWSVRVQSEAFF
TRBV7-9,-,TRBJ2-7,many,TGTGCCAGCAGCGCCCTCTCCTACGAGCAGTACTTC,CASSALSYEQYF
TRBV19,TRBD2,TRBJ2-7,many,TGTGCCAGTAGTACCGGACTAGCGGGAGACGAGCAGTACTTC,CASSTGLAGDEQYF
TRBV27,TRBD2,TRBJ2-5,-,TGTGCCAGCAGCGGAGGGACTAGCGGAATTCAAGAGACCCAGTACTTC,CASSGGTSGIQETQYF
TRBV6-5,TRBD1,TRBJ1-1,many,TGTGCCAGCAGTAATATACAGGGGACTGAAGCTTTCTTT,CASSNIQGTEAFF
TRBV30,TRBD2,TRBJ2-2,few,TGTGCCTGGAGTGTAGGGACTAGCGGTACCGGGGAGCTGTTTTTT,CAWSVGTSGTGELFF
TRBV12-3/TRBV12-4,-,TRBJ2-5,-,TGTGCCAGCAGTCTCCAGGGCTTTGAAGAGACCCAGTACTTC,CASSLQGFEETQYF
TRBV12-3/TRBV12-4,-,TRBJ1-2,many,TGTGCCAGCACCCCCGGAGGCTATGGCTACACCTTC,CASTPGGYGYTF
TRBV7-2,TRBD2,TRBJ2-5,many,TGTGCCAGCAGCTTACTAGCGGCCCAAGAGACCCAGTACTTC,CASSLLAAQETQYF
TRBV12-3/TRBV12-4,TRBD1,TRBJ1-1,-,TGTGCCAGCAGGTTCTCAGGGGGGACTGAAGCTTTCTTT,CASRFSGGTEAFF
TRBV7-3,-,TRBJ1-1,many,TGTGCCAGCAGCTTAACGCCCCCAGGATCTTACACTGAAGCTTTCTTT,CASSLTPPGSYTEAFF
TRBV5-1,-,TRBJ1-2,many,TGCGCCAGCAGCTTGGAAGATTCCTATGGCTACACCTTC,CASSLEDSYGYTF
TRBV4-2,-,TRBJ1-1,many,TGTGCCAGCAGCCAAGCCTCAGGTGCGAACACTGAAGCTTTCTTT,CASSQASGANTEAFF
TRBV6-1,-,TRBJ1-5,-,TGTGCCAGCAGTGTGCAAGGGATTCTGCCCAGCAATCAGCCCCAGCATTTT,CASSVQGILPSNQPQHF
TRBV12-3/TRBV12-4,TRBD1,TRBJ1-1,-,TGTGCCAGCATTAAACAGGGGGCCTACAAGAACACTGAAGCTTTCTTT,CASIKQGAYKNTEAFF
TRBV7-6,TRBD2,TRBJ2-5,many,TGTGCCAGCAGCTTAGAGCTAGCGGGAGGTCTAGAGACCCAGTACTTC,CASSLELAGGLETQYF
TRBV20-1,-,TRBJ1-1,few,TGCAGTGCTAGGAGGGGCCCGAGCACTGAAGCTTTCTTT,CSARRGPSTEAFF
TRBV6-2/TRBV6-3,TRBD1,TRBJ2-7,-,TGTACCAGCAGCCCAGGGGGAAGGGCCTCCTACGAGCAGTACTTC,CTSSPGGRASYEQYF
TRBV11-2,TRBD1,TRBJ1-1,-,TGTGCCAGCAGCGCCCTGGGACAGTCACCGAACACTGAAGCTTTCTTT,CASSALGQSPNTEAFF
TRBV24-1,-,TRBJ1-2,many,TGTGCCACCAGTGAATCTAACAGCGGCCTGGGCTACACCTTC,CATSESNSGLGYTF
TRBV20-1,-,TRBJ1-3,many,TGCAGTGCGCCGGGCACTGGAAACACCATATATTTT,CSAPGTGNTIYF
TRBV5-5,-,TRBJ2-7,many,TGTGCCAGCAGCTTGGTGCAGAAGACCTACGAGCAGTACTTC,CASSLVQKTYEQYF
TRBV2,-,TRBJ1-1,-,TGTGCCAGCAGTCCGCGCATAGTGGTCCACACTGAAGCTTTCTTT,CASSPRIVVHTEAFF
TRBV28,-,TRBJ2-5,many,TGTGCCAGCAGTTCGGGGGGACAGCAAGAGACCCAGTACTTC,CASSSGGQQETQYF
TRBV28,TRBD1,TRBJ1-6,many,TGTGCCAGCAGTAACCGGAGGGGGCCGAATTCACCCCTCCACTTT,CASSNRRGPNSPLHF
TRBV20-1,TRBD1,TRBJ2-5,once,TGCAGTGCTAGTGACAGGGGAGCGGCCGGATACTTC,CSASDRGAAGYF
TRBV5-5,-,TRBJ2-7,-,TGTGCCAGCAGCTTGGTGGACCGCCTACCTATTAGGGAGCAGTACTTC,CASSLVDRLPIREQYF
TRBV7-2,-,TRBJ2-5,once,TGTGCCAGCAGCTTTTTCCCTAGCGACAAAGAGACCCAGTACTTC,CASSFFPSDKETQYF
TRBV5-1,-,TRBJ2-4,many,TGCGCCAGCAGCTTGTCGGGACTCCAAAACATTCAGTACTTC,CASSLSGLQNIQYF
TRBV30,-,TRBJ1-2,few,TGTGCCTGGAGTGCACCTGGCTACACCTTC,CAWSAPGYTF
TRBV6-2/TRBV6-3,-,TRBJ2-2,-,TGTGCCAGCAGATACTCGGGTAACACCGGGGAGCTGTTTTTT,CASRYSGNTGELFF
TRBV7-2,TRBD2,TRBJ2-5,many,TGTGCCAGCAGCTTAAGACCTAGCGGGACCCAAGAGACCCAGTACTTC,CASSLRPSGTQETQYF
TRBV20-1,-,TRBJ1-5,many,TGCAGTGCTAGGGGAGACAGTCACAATCAGCCCCAGCATTTT,CSARGDSHNQPQHF